The rows below give T cell receptor beta chains drawn from one sample of a study of T cell repertoires in aging, cancer and after chemotherapy. TCRdb re-analysed the multiplex PCR reads in MiXCR, keeping a single row per CDR3 protein. The table includes 1,500 to 2,000 distinct CDR3 sequences, roughly 28% detected once. Specimen: blood. The origin of the receptors is a human donor in good health. Both conserved end residues are part of each CDR3. D genes are given only for firm matches. Size tells how often a clone was seen (once, few, many) or the class of an expanded clone, and some rows leave it out.

TRBJ2-5 | TRBV29-1 | - | large | CSGGSGAIGETQYF | TGCAGCGGGGGTTCAGGGGCGATCGGAGAGACCCAGTACTTC
TRBJ1-4 | TRBV30 | - | medium-sized | CAWRGLRNEKLFF | TGTGCCTGGAGGGGACTTCGTAATGAAAAACTGTTTTTT
TRBJ1-5 | TRBV6-5 | TRBD1 | medium-sized | CASSPGQGVNQPQHF | TGTGCCAGCAGCCCGGGACAGGGTGTAAATCAGCCCCAGCATTTT
TRBJ2-7 | TRBV29-1 | TRBD2 | - | CSARSLAGDSYEQYF | TGCAGTGCTAGAAGTCTAGCGGGAGACTCCTACGAGCAGTACTTC
TRBJ1-2 | TRBV5-6 | - | few | CASSLQRVSYYGYTF | TGTGCCAGCAGCCTCCAGAGGGTTAGTTACTATGGCTACACCTTC
TRBJ2-3 | TRBV19 | TRBD2 | few | CASSKLAGGTDTQYF | TGTGCCAGTAGTAAACTAGCGGGAGGGACGGATACGCAGTATTTT
TRBJ2-2 | TRBV6-2/TRBV6-3 | - | - | CASSYRPSQSSTGELFF | TGTGCCAGCAGTTATCGGCCCTCACAATCTTCCACCGGGGAGCTGTTTTTT
TRBJ2-7 | TRBV14 | - | - | CASSRGGIKYEQYF | TGTGCCAGCAGCCGAGGGGGGATTAAATACGAGCAGTACTTC
TRBJ2-3 | TRBV7-6 | - | once | CASSSGQRTDTQYF | TGTGCCAGCAGCTCCGGACAGCGCACAGATACGCAGTATTTT
TRBJ2-1 | TRBV6-1 | TRBD2 | - | CASNTLAGGSHEQFF | TGTGCCAGCAATACCCTAGCGGGAGGAAGCCATGAGCAGTTCTTC
TRBJ2-6 | TRBV6-2/TRBV6-3 | - | large | CASSYQDSGANVLTF | TGTGCCAGCAGTTACCAAGACTCTGGGGCCAACGTCCTGACTTTC
TRBJ2-1 | TRBV18 | - | medium-sized | CASSPRTVEQFF | TGTGCCAGCTCACCGCGGACCGTTGAGCAGTTCTTC
TRBJ1-6 | TRBV6-5 | - | large | CASRPGPDSPLHF | TGTGCCAGCAGACCAGGACCGGATTCACCCCTCCACTTT
TRBJ1-2 | TRBV15 | - | medium-sized | CATRPTGLVGYGYTF | TGTGCCACCAGACCGACGGGCTTGGTGGGCTATGGCTACACCTTC
TRBJ2-7 | TRBV4-3 | - | - | CASSQDVSGVYEQYF | TGCGCCAGCAGCCAAGATGTTAGCGGAGTCTACGAGCAGTACTTC
TRBJ1-1 | TRBV11-1 | TRBD1 | - | CASSSYPGGGTEAFF | TGTGCCAGCAGCTCTTACCCAGGGGGTGGGACTGAAGCTTTCTTT
TRBJ2-1 | TRBV6-2/TRBV6-3 | - | few | CASSQVRPRREQFF | TGTGCCAGCAGCCAGGTCCGGCCCCGGCGGGAGCAGTTCTTC
TRBJ2-5 | TRBV18 | TRBD1 | - | CASSRPGQQETQYF | TGTGCCAGCAGCCGGCCGGGACAGCAAGAGACCCAGTACTTC
TRBJ2-1 | TRBV7-6 | TRBD1 | few | CASSLTGEYNEQFF | TGTGCCAGCAGCTTAACAGGGGAGTACAATGAGCAGTTCTTC
TRBJ2-1 | TRBV6-4 | TRBD2 | - | CASSEGGTDYNEQFF | TGTGCCAGCAGTGAGGGGGGGACTGATTACAATGAGCAGTTCTTC
TRBJ2-5 | TRBV5-6 | - | - | CASRADPPPLSETQYF | TGCGCCAGCAGAGCGGACCCTCCTCCACTCTCGGAGACCCAGTACTTC
TRBJ1-1 | TRBV5-6 | - | few | CASSLELRGGMMNTEAFF | TGTGCCAGCAGCTTAGAATTGCGGGGGGGGATGATGAACACTGAAGCTTTCTTT
TRBJ2-1 | TRBV12-3/TRBV12-4 | TRBD2 | - | CASSPPATGGGNNEQFF | TGTGCCAGCAGTCCGCCCGCCACTGGCGGGGGTAACAATGAGCAGTTCTTC
TRBJ2-7 | TRBV6-2/TRBV6-3 | - | medium-sized | CASGSYEQYF | TGTGCCAGCGGATCCTACGAGCAGTACTTC
TRBJ2-5 | TRBV20-1 | TRBD2 | - | CSANPGPSGGAVETQYF | TGCAGTGCTAACCCCGGTCCTAGCGGGGGGGCCGTTGAGACCCAGTACTTC
TRBJ1-5 | TRBV18 | - | few | CASSQGGNQPQHF | TGTGCCAGCTCACAAGGGGGGAATCAGCCCCAGCATTTT
TRBJ2-5 | TRBV11-1 | TRBD1 | few | CASSPRRQGPPETQYF | TGTGCCAGCAGCCCCCGTCGACAGGGGCCCCCAGAGACCCAGTACTTC
TRBJ2-6 | TRBV19 | - | medium-sized | CASSLGSGANVLTF | TGTGCCAGTAGTTTGGGGTCTGGGGCCAACGTCCTGACTTTC
TRBJ2-7 | TRBV5-4 | - | medium-sized | CASTPGGLNYEQYF | TGTGCCAGCACCCCCGGGGGTCTCAACTACGAGCAGTACTTC
TRBJ2-1 | TRBV6-4 | - | medium-sized | CASSDSADSGGQFF | TGTGCCAGCAGTGACTCGGCCGATTCAGGAGGGCAGTTCTTC
TRBJ1-2 | TRBV12-3/TRBV12-4 | TRBD1 | - | CASSFAGGTSRGYTF | TGTGCCAGCAGTTTTGCAGGGGGCACGAGCAGGGGCTACACCTTC
TRBJ1-2 | TRBV5-4 | - | few | CASSSRVGDYGYTF | TGTGCCAGCAGCTCCAGGGTTGGAGACTATGGCTACACCTTC
TRBJ2-2 | TRBV29-1 | TRBD1 | large | CSVGGRTGGTGELFF | TGCAGCGTTGGTGGAAGGACAGGAGGCACCGGGGAGCTGTTTTTT
TRBJ1-4 | TRBV20-1 | - | - | CSAHALNEKLFF | TGCAGTGCCCACGCCCTAAATGAAAAACTGTTTTTT
TRBJ2-7 | TRBV19 | TRBD1 | medium-sized | CASSRRAGTGELEQYF | TGTGCCAGTAGTAGAAGGGCCGGGACAGGGGAGCTCGAGCAGTACTTC
TRBJ2-2 | TRBV5-1 | - | - | CASSLDPGGLTGELFF | TGCGCCAGCAGCTTGGATCCAGGGGGACTGACCGGGGAGCTGTTTTTT
TRBJ2-5 | TRBV6-1 | - | medium-sized | CASSERIVQGGETQYF | TGTGCCAGCAGTGAACGGATCGTGCAGGGAGGAGAGACCCAGTACTTC
TRBJ2-2 | TRBV6-4 | TRBD2 | medium-sized | CASSPASGGTGELFF | TGTGCCAGCAGCCCGGCTAGCGGGGGCACCGGGGAGCTGTTTTTT
TRBJ1-2 | TRBV15 | - | - | CATSSSGGVWGDTF | TGTGCCACCAGCAGTTCCGGGGGGGTTTGGGGGGACACCTTC
TRBJ2-3 | TRBV20-1 | - | few | CSARGGRGDTDTQYF | TGCAGTGCTAGAGGGGGGCGAGGGGACACAGATACGCAGTATTTT
TRBJ2-2 | TRBV15 | TRBD1 | large | CATSQGQGGTGELFF | TGTGCCACCAGCCAGGGACAGGGAGGCACCGGGGAGCTGTTTTTT
TRBJ2-2 | TRBV18 | - | few | CASSPAGQRNGELFF | TGTGCCAGCTCACCTGCTGGACAGAGGAACGGGGAGCTGTTTTTT
TRBJ1-3 | TRBV4-3 | - | - | CASSPDYRSGNAIYF | TGCGCCAGCAGCCCGGACTATCGCTCTGGAAACGCCATATATTTT
TRBJ1-2 | TRBV15 | - | medium-sized | CATSSSALQIALYGYTF | TGTGCCACCAGCAGTTCGGCTCTACAGATAGCCCTCTATGGCTACACCTTC
TRBJ2-6 | TRBV7-2 | - | - | CASSSDPRVSGANVLTF | TGTGCCAGCAGCTCCGACCCCAGGGTCTCTGGGGCCAACGTCCTGACTTTC
TRBJ1-2 | TRBV6-5 | TRBD1 | medium-sized | CASSGSGGKDYGYTF | TGTGCCAGCAGCGGGTCAGGGGGGAAAGACTATGGCTACACCTTC
TRBJ1-2 | TRBV6-2/TRBV6-3 | - | medium-sized | CASTPQRTYGYTF | TGTGCCAGCACCCCGCAACGAACCTATGGCTACACCTTC
TRBJ2-7 | TRBV20-1 | TRBD1 | - | CSAHGDRAYEQYF | TGCAGTGCCCATGGGGACAGGGCATACGAGCAGTACTTC
TRBJ1-5 | TRBV20-1 | - | few | CSAERRRSNQPQHF | TGCAGTGCTGAGAGGAGGCGGAGCAATCAGCCCCAGCATTTT
TRBJ2-1 | TRBV27 | TRBD1 | - | CASTRSGQGVYNEQFF | TGTGCCAGCACCCGGTCGGGACAGGGGGTTTACAATGAGCAGTTCTTC
TRBJ1-5 | TRBV7-2 | TRBD1 | - | CASSFRTGGAQPQHF | TGTGCCAGCAGCTTTAGGACAGGGGGCGCTCAGCCCCAGCATTTT
TRBJ1-5 | TRBV7-6 | - | - | CASSLEDSSNQPQHF | TGCGCCAGCAGCTTGGAGGACAGTAGCAATCAGCCCCAGCATTTT
TRBJ2-7 | TRBV6-5 | TRBD2 | large | CASSVSGGHSYEQYF | TGTGCCAGCAGTGTTAGCGGGGGGCACTCCTACGAGCAGTACTTC
TRBJ2-3 | TRBV6-5 | - | large | CASSTPGGTSTDTQYF | TGTGCCAGCAGTACCCCGGGCGGCACTAGCACAGATACGCAGTATTTT